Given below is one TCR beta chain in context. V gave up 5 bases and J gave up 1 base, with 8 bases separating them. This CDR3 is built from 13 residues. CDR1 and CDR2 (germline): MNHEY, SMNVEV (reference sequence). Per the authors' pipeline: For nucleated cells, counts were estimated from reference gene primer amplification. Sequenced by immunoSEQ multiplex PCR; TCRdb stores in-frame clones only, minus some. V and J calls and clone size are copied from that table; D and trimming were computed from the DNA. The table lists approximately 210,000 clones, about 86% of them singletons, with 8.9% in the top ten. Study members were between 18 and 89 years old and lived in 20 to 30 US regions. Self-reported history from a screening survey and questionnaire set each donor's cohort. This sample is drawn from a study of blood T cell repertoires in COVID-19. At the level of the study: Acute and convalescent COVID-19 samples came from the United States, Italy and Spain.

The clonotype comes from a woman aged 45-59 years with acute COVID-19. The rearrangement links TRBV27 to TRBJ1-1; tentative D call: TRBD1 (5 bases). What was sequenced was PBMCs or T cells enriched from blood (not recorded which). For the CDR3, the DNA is TGTGCCAGCAGTAGGACACCGAACACTGAAGCTTTCTTT. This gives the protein CASSRTPNTEAFF.